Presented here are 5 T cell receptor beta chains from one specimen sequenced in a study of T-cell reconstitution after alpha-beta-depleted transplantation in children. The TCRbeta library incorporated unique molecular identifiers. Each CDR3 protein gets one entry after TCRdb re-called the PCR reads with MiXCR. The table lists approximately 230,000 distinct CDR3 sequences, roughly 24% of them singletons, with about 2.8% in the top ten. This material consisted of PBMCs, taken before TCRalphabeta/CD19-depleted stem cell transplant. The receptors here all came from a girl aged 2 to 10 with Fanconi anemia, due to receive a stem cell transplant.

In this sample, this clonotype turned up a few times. The CDR3 here is CSARGHRRSVQETQYF. The DNA of the CDR3 is TGCAGTGCTAGGGGACACAGGCGAAGTGTGCAAGAGACCCAGTACTTC. This chain links TRBV20-1 with TRBJ2-5; D is perhaps TRBD1 (6 bases). This CDR3 spans 16 amino acids. The V gene's germline CDR1 is DFQATT and CDR2 SNEGSKA (reference sequence). V was trimmed by 3 bases and J by 2 bases, leaving 19 bases between them.

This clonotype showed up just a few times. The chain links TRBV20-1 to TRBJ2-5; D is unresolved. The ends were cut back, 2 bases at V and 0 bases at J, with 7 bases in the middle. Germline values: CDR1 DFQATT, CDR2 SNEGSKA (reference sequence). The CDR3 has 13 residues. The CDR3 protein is CSARPHHQETQYF. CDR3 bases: TGCAGTGCTAGACCTCACCACCAAGAGACCCAGTACTTC.

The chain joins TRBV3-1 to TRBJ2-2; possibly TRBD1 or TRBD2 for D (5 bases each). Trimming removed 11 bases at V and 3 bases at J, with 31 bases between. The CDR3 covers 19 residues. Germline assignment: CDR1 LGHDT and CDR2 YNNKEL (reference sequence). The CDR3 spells CACCLSRLGTVKHTGELFF. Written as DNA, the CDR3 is TGTGCCTGCTGTCTCTCGCGGCTGGGGACGGTCAAACACACCGGGGAGCTGTTTTTT.

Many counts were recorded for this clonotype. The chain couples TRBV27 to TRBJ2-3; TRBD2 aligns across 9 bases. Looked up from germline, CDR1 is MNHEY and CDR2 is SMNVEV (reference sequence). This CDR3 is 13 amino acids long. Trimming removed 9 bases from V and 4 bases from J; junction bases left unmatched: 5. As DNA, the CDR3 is TGTGCCAGTAGCGGGAGTGTGCCAGATACGCAGTATTTT. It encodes CASSGSVPDTQYF.

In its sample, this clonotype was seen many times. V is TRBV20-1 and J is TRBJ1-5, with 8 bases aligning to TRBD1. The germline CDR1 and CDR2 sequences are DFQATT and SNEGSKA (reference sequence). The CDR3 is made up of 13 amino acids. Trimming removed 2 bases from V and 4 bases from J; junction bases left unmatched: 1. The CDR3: CSARNRGNQPQHF. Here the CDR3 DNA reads TGCAGTGCTAGAAACAGGGGGAATCAGCCCCAGCATTTT.